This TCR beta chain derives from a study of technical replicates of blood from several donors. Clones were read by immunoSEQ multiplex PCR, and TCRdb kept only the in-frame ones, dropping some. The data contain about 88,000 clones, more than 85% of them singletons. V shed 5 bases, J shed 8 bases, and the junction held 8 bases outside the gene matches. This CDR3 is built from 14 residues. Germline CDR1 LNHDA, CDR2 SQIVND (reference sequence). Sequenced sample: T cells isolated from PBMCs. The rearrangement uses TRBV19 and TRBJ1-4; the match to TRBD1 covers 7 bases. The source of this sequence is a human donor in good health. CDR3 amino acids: CASSRGGTSEKLFF. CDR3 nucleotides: TGTGCCAGTAGTCGAGGGGGCACTTCGGAAAAACTGTTTTTT.